This is a list of T cell receptor beta chains from one sample in a study of cytomegalovirus exposure and HLA in healthy donors. This table comes from immunoSEQ multiplex PCR, and its TCRdb copy is limited to in-frame clones, with some not included. The sample holds 160,000 or so clones, about 88% seen once. Specimen: PBMCs. The receptors were sampled from a young man in good health and CMV-seronegative. Both conserved end residues are part of each CDR3. A D gene is named only where the DNA matches it firmly. Rows may omit the clone size; those that give it use once, few, many or a size class.

clone size	V gene	D gene	J gene	CDR3 DNA	CDR3 protein
NA	TRBV28	NA	TRBJ1-3	TGTGCCAGCAGTCTTGACAGGAGAAACACCATATATTTT	CASSLDRRNTIYF
few	TRBV11-2	TRBD1	TRBJ2-1	TGTGCCAGCAGCTTAGACCGTCCCGGGACAGGGCTGGGGGAGCAGTTCTTC	CASSLDRPGTGLGEQFF
NA	TRBV9	TRBD2	TRBJ2-1	TGTGCCAGCAGCGTGGGACTAGCGGAGTTCTACAATGAGCAGTTCTTC	CASSVGLAEFYNEQFF
once	TRBV6-5	TRBD2	TRBJ2-1	TGTGCCAGCAGTTATCTAGCGGGGGGCTCGGGGGATGAGCAGTTCTTC	CASSYLAGGSGDEQFF
NA	TRBV13	TRBD1	TRBJ1-1	TGTGCCAGCAGCACAAGACAGGGCCAGAACACTGAAGCTTTCTTT	CASSTRQGQNTEAFF
NA	TRBV25-1	TRBD2	TRBJ2-3	TGTGCCAGCAGTGTGGCGGGGGGGCGTGTAGATACGCAGTATTTT	CASSVAGGRVDTQYF
NA	TRBV2	NA	TRBJ2-7	TGTGCCAGTGCCCTGGGGCGGAATAACTACGAGCAGTACTTC	CASALGRNNYEQYF
NA	TRBV30	NA	TRBJ2-3	TGTGCCTGGAGTGTAGTAGGGGTGGGAGATACGCAGTATTTT	CAWSVVGVGDTQYF
NA	TRBV5-1	NA	TRBJ1-3	TGCGCCAGCAGCTTGGACACACGAAACACCATATATTTT	CASSLDTRNTIYF
NA	TRBV11-2	TRBD1	TRBJ1-2	TGTGCCAGCAGCCCCGACAGGGCTAACTATGGCTACACCTTC	CASSPDRANYGYTF
NA	TRBV5-1	TRBD2	TRBJ2-5	TGCGCCAGCAGCGTCCCACTAGCGGGACAAGAGACCCAGTACTTC	CASSVPLAGQETQYF
NA	TRBV19	NA	TRBJ2-3	TGTGCCAGTAACGACAAAAACACAGATACGCAGTATTTT	CASNDKNTDTQYF
once	TRBV6-4	TRBD1	TRBJ2-3	TGTGCCAGCCGAAGACAGGGTTACACCTCAGATACGCAGTATTTT	CASRRQGYTSDTQYF
NA	TRBV29-1	TRBD1	TRBJ2-1	TGCAGCGTTGGAGGGACAGGGGATTACAATGAGCAGTTCTTC	CSVGGTGDYNEQFF
NA	TRBV6-1	TRBD1	TRBJ1-2	TGTGCCAGCAGTGATAGGGGGCGCTTAGCCTATGGCTACACCTTC	CASSDRGRLAYGYTF
NA	TRBV7-6	TRBD1	TRBJ1-5	TGTGCCAGCAGCTTAGGGACCGACAGGGTACTGCCCCAGCATTTT	CASSLGTDRVLPQHF
NA	TRBV6-5	NA	TRBJ2-2	TGTGCCAGCGGCGGTACTTCTTTCACCGGGGAGCTGTTTTTT	CASGGTSFTGELFF
NA	TRBV4-3	TRBD2	TRBJ2-7	TGCGCCAGCAGCCCCAACTGGCGGGAGAACGGGTACGAGCAGTACTTC	CASSPNWRENGYEQYF
once	TRBV5-1	TRBD1	TRBJ1-5	TGCGCCAGCAGACAGGGGATAGATCAGCCCCAGCATTTT	CASRQGIDQPQHF
NA	TRBV10-2	TRBD1	TRBJ1-3	TGCGCCAGCAGGTCAGGGGGATATGGAAACACCATATATTTT	CASRSGGYGNTIYF
NA	TRBV7-8	TRBD1	TRBJ1-2	TGTGCCAGCAGCTTAGTGGGGACAGATGGCTACACCTTC	CASSLVGTDGYTF
NA	TRBV6-6	NA	TRBJ1-2	TGTGCCAGCAGTTACTCAGGGGGAGATGGCTACACCTTC	CASSYSGGDGYTF
NA	TRBV6-5	NA	TRBJ1-2	TGTGCCAGCACTCTGGGAGGGTATGGCTACACCTTC	CASTLGGYGYTF
NA	TRBV6-6	TRBD1	TRBJ2-2	TGTGCCAGCAGCCTCGGACAGGCAGCGAACACCGGGGAGCTGTTTTTT	CASSLGQAANTGELFF
NA	TRBV25-1	NA	TRBJ1-2	TGTGCCAGCTCTGGAGACGGATATGGCTACACCTTC	CASSGDGYGYTF
NA	TRBV13	TRBD1	TRBJ1-2	TGTGCCAGCAGCTCTGGACAGGGGTTGGAGGGCTACACCTTC	CASSSGQGLEGYTF
NA	TRBV7-8	NA	TRBJ1-2	TGTGCCAGCAGCAGGAGGCTCCGGGGCTATGGCTACACCTTC	CASSRRLRGYGYTF
NA	TRBV7-2	NA	TRBJ1-6	TGTGCCAGCAGCTTAACGACAGCAGAGTCACCCCTCCACTTT	CASSLTTAESPLHF
NA	TRBV28	NA	TRBJ2-2	TGTGCCAGCAGTAAAGGAGGCCCGAACACCGGGGAGCTGTTTTTT	CASSKGGPNTGELFF
NA	TRBV4-1	NA	TRBJ1-2	TGCGCCAGCAGCCAAGGGGGGGGAGCTAACTATGGCTACACCTTC	CASSQGGGANYGYTF
once	TRBV4-2	NA	TRBJ2-2	TGTGCCAGCAGGGCCCCCAATTTAAACACCGGGGAGCTGTTTTTT	CASRAPNLNTGELFF
NA	TRBV19	TRBD2	TRBJ2-1	TGTGCCAGTAGTCCAGCGTGGGGGGGTTACAATGAGCAGTTCTTC	CASSPAWGGYNEQFF
NA	TRBV5-1	NA	TRBJ2-7	TGCGCCAGCAGCCCATCGTCCCGGGACATCGATCAGTACTTC	CASSPSSRDIDQYF